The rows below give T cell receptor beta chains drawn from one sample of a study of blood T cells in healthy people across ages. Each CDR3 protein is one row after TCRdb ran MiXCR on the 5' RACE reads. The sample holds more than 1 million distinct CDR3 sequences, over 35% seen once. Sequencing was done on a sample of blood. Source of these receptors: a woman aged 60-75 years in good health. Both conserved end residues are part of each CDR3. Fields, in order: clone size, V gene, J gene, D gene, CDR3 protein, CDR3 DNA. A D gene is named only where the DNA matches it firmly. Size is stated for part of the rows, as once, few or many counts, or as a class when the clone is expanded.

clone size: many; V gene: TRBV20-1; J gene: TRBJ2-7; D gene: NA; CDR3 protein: CSARDSWGSFEQYF; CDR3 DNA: TGCAGTGCTAGAGATAGTTGGGGCAGCTTCGAGCAGTACTTC
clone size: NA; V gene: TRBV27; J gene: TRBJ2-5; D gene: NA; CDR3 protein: CASSFYDEWQETQYF; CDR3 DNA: TGTGCCAGCAGTTTCTACGACGAGTGGCAAGAGACCCAGTACTTC
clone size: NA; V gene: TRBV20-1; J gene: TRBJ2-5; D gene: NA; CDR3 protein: CSARWRGGETQYF; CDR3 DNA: TGCAGTGCTAGATGGAGGGGTGGAGAGACCCAGTACTTC
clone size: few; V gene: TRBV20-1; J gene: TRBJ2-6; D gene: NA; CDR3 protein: CSASGGTGANVLTF; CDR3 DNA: TGCAGTGCTAGTGGGGGGACCGGGGCCAACGTCCTGACTTTC
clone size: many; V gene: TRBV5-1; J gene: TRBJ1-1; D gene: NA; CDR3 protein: CASSLDGGNTEAFF; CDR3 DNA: TGCGCCAGCAGCTTAGATGGCGGGAACACTGAAGCTTTCTTT
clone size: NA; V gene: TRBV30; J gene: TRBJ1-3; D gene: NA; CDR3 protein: CAWTGTSLLSGNTIYF; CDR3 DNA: TGTGCCTGGACCGGTACCAGCCTTCTCTCTGGAAACACCATATATTTT
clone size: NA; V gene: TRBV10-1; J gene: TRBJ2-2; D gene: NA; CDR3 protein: CASSESVDTGELFF; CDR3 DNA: TGCGCCAGCAGTGAGTCGGTGGACACCGGGGAGCTGTTTTTT
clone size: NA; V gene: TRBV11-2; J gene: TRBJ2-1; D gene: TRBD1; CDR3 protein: CASSYRTGASYNEQFF; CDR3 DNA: TGTGCCAGCAGCTACCGGACAGGAGCCTCCTACAATGAGCAGTTCTTC
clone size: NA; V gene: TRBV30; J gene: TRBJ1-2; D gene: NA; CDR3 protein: CAWSVRASGSRHGYTF; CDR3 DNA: TGTGCCTGGAGTGTACGGGCATCGGGGTCTAGACATGGCTACACCTTC
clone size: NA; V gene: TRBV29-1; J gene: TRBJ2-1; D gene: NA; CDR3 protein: CSVKDRQGGRNEQFF; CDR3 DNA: TGCAGCGTTAAGGACAGGCAGGGAGGTCGCAATGAGCAGTTCTTC
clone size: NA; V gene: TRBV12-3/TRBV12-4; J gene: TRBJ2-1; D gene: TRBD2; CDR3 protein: CASTHLPSGRVAYNEQFF; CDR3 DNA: TGTGCCAGCACCCATCTACCCAGCGGGAGAGTCGCGTACAATGAGCAGTTCTTC
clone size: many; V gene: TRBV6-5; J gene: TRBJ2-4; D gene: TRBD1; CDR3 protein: CASSEGQKRTQYF; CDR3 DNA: TGTGCCAGCAGTGAGGGACAGAAACGAACTCAGTACTTC
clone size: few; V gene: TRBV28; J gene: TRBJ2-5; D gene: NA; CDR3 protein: CASSLNGPPGYQETQYF; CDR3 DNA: TGTGCCAGCAGTTTAAACGGGCCCCCTGGCTACCAAGAGACCCAGTACTTC
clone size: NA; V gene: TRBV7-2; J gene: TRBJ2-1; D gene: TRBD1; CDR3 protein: CASSSDRGRYNEQFF; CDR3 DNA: TGTGCCAGCAGCTCAGACAGGGGGCGTTACAATGAGCAGTTCTTC
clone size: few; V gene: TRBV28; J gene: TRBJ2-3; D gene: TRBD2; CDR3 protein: CASTISGSQDTQYF; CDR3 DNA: TGTGCCAGCACCATAAGCGGGAGTCAGGATACGCAGTATTTT
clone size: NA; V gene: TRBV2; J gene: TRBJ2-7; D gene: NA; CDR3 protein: CASSEDFSYEQYF; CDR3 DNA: TGTGCCAGCAGTGAAGACTTTTCCTACGAGCAGTACTTC
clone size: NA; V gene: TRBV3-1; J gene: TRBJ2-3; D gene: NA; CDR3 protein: CASSQWVEDTQYF; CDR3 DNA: TGTGCCAGCAGCCAATGGGTGGAAGATACACAGTATTTT
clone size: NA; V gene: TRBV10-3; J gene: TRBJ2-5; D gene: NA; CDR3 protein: CAISEAPGAQETQYF; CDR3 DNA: TGTGCCATCAGTGAGGCGCCCGGGGCCCAAGAGACCCAGTACTTC